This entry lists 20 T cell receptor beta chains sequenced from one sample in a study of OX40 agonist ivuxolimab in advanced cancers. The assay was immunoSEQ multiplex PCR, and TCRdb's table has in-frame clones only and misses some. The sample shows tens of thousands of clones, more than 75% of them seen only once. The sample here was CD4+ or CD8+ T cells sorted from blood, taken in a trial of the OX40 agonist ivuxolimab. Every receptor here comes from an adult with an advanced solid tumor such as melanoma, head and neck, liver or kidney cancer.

CDR3 amino acids: CASSPEGNTGELFF. The CDR3 bases are TGCGCCAGCAGCCCGGAGGGGAACACCGGGGAGCTGTTTTTT. The chain carries TRBV5-1 and TRBJ2-2; a possible D gene is TRBD2 (6 bases). Trimming removed 4 bases from V and 1 base from J, with 8 bases in between. From germline, CDR1 is SGHRS and CDR2 YFSETQ. CDR3 length: 14 amino acids.

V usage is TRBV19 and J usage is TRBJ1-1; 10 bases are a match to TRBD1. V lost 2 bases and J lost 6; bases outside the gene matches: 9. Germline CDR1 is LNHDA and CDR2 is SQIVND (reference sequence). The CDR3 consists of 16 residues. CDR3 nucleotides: TGTGCCAGTAGTATAATACCCGGACAGGGGGGCTCTGAAGCTTTCTTT. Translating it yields CASSIIPGQGGSEAFF.

The CDR3 sequence is CASSSRTGSPEQYF. In DNA, the CDR3 is TGTGCCAGCAGTTCAAGGACAGGGTCCCCCGAGCAGTACTTC. The chain employs TRBV27 and TRBJ2-7, with TRBD1 matching over 8 bases. The germline CDR1 and CDR2 sequences are MNHEY and SMNVEV (reference sequence). V gave up 4 bases and J gave up 6 bases; unmatched junction bases: 8. CDR3 length: 14 residues.

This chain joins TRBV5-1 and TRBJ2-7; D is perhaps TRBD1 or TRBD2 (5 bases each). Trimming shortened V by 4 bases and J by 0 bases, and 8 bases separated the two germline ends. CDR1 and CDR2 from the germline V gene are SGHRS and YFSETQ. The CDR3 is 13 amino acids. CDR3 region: CASSVRGSYEQYF. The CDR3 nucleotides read TGCGCCAGCAGCGTGAGGGGCTCCTACGAGCAGTACTTC.

In DNA form, the CDR3 reads TGTGCCAGTAGTACAGGGTTAGGCACAGATACGCAGTATTTT. Translating it yields CASSTGLGTDTQYF. J is TRBJ2-3 and V is TRBV19; TRBD1 is a possible D gene (5 bases). Germline CDR1 reads LNHDA; CDR2 reads SQIVND (reference sequence). The CDR3 length is 14 residues. The ends were cut back, 4 bases at V and 1 base at J, with 9 bases in the middle.

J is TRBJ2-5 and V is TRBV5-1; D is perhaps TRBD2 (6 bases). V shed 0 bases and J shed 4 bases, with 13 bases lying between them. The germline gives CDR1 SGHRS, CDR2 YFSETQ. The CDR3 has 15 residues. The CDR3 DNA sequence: TGCGCCAGCAGCTTGGCTGGGAGGATTGGAGAGACCCAGTACTTC. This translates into CASSLAGRIGETQYF.

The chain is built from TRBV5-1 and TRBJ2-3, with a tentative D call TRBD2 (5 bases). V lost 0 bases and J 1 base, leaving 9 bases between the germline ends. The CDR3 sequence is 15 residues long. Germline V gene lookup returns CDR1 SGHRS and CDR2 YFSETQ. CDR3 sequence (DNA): TGCGCCAGCAGCTTGGAGAGGGTGGGCACAGATACGCAGTATTTT. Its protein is CASSLERVGTDTQYF.

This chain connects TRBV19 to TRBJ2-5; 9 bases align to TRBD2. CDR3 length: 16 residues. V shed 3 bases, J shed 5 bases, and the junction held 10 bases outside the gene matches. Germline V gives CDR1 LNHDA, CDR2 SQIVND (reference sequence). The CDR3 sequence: CASSIGGSGSWETQYF. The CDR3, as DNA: TGTGCCAGTAGTATTGGCGGTAGCGGGAGTTGGGAGACCCAGTACTTC.

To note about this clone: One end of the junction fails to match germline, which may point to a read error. CDR3: CAWSHLGPRRRKTVF. For the CDR3, the DNA is TGTGCCTGGTCCCACCTCGGCCCCAGAAGAAGGAAAACTGTTTTT. This chain connects TRBV30 to TRBJ1-4, with unresolved D. Germline lookup yields CDR1 GTSNPN and CDR2 SVGIG (reference sequence). This CDR3 spans 15 amino acids.

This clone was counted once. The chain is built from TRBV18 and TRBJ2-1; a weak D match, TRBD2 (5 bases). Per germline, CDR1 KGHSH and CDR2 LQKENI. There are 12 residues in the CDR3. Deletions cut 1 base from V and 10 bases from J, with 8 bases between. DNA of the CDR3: TGTGCCAGCTCACCACGAGTAGCGGAGCAGTTCTTC. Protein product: CASSPRVAEQFF.

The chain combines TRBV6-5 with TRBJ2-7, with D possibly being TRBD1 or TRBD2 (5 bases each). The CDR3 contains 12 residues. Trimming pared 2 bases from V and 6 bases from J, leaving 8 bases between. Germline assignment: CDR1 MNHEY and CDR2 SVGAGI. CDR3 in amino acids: CASSYGGSEQYF. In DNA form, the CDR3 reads TGTGCCAGCAGTTACGGGGGATCCGAGCAGTACTTC.

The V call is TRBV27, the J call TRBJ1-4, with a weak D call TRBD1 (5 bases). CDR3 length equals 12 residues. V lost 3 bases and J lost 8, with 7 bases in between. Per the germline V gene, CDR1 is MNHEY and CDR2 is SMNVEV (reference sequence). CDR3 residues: CASSFRGEKLFF. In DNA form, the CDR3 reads TGTGCCAGCAGTTTTAGGGGCGAAAAACTGTTTTTT.

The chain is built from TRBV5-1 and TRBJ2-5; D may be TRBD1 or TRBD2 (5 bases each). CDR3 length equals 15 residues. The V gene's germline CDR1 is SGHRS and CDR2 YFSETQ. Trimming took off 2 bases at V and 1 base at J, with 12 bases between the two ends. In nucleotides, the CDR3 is TGCGCCAGCAGCTTAGGGGACGCATTCCAAGAGACCCAGTACTTC. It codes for CASSLGDAFQETQYF.

Written as DNA, the CDR3 is TGCAGCGTAGGATTACTAGCGGGGGCCATCTACGAGCAGTACTTC. Amino acid sequence: CSVGLLAGAIYEQYF. The genes are TRBV29-1 and TRBJ2-7; 11 bases agree with TRBD2. CDR1 SQVTM and CDR2 ANQGSEA come from the germline V gene. The CDR3 sequence is 15 residues long. Germline trimming cut 6 bases from V and 3 bases from J; bases unmatched to any gene: 10.

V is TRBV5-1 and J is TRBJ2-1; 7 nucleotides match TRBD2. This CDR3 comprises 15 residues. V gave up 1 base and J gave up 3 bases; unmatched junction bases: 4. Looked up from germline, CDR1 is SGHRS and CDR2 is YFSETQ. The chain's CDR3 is CASSLLAGDYNEQFF. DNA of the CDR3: TGCGCCAGCAGCTTGTTGGCGGGGGACTACAATGAGCAGTTCTTC.

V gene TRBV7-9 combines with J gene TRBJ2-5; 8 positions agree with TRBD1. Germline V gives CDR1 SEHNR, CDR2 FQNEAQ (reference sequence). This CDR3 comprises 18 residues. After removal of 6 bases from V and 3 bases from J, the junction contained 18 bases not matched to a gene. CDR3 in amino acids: CASSFGQGVDPSKETQYF. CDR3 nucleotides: TGTGCCAGCAGTTTTGGACAGGGCGTCGACCCCTCGAAAGAGACCCAGTACTTC.

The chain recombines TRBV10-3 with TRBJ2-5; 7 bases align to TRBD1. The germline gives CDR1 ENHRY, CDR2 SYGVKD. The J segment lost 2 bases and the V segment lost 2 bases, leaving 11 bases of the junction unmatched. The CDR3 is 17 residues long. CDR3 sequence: CAISEGYDRDQQETQYF. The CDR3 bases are TGTGCCATCAGTGAGGGATACGACAGGGACCAACAAGAGACCCAGTACTTC.

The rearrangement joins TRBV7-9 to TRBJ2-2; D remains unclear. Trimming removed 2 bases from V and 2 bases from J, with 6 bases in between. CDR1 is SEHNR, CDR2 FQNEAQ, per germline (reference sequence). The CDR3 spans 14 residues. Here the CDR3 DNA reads TGTGCCAGCAGCTTATCAACCAACACCGGGGAGCTGTTTTTT. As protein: CASSLSTNTGELFF.

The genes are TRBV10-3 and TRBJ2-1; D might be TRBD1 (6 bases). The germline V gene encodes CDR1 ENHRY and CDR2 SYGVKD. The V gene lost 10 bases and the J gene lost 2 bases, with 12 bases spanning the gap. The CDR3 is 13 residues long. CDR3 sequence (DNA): TGTGCCACTCAAACAGGGCCCTACAATGAGCAGTTCTTC. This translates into CATQTGPYNEQFF.

This CDR3 reads CAISPGPDGYTF. The CDR3 coding sequence is TGTGCCATCAGTCCAGGACCGGATGGCTACACCTTC. The chain carries TRBV10-3 and TRBJ1-2, with D uncertain. The V end lost 5 bases, the J end lost 6 bases, and 10 bases lay between the germline ends. Germline-derived CDR1 and CDR2 are ENHRY and SYGVKD. This CDR3 region has 12 residues.